This T cell receptor (beta chain) was sequenced during a study of somatic mutations in cytotoxic T cells in rheumatoid arthritis. This table comes from immunoSEQ multiplex PCR, and its TCRdb copy is limited to in-frame clones, with some not included. Among 30,000 to 45,000 clones listed, about 84% were seen once. The V end lost 1 base, the J end lost 4 bases, and 16 bases lay between the germline ends. The CDR3 consists of 16 residues. The germline V gene has CDR1 SEHNR and CDR2 FQNEAQ (reference sequence). V gene TRBV7-9 combines with J gene TRBJ1-2; D gene ambiguous. This clonotype was obtained from a man between 40 and 49 years old in good health. The material sequenced was CD8+ T cells sorted from blood. The CDR3 DNA is TGTGCCAGCAGCTTAGAAAGGTCAGAAAGGTCCTATGGCTACACCTTC. This translates into CASSLERSERSYGYTF.